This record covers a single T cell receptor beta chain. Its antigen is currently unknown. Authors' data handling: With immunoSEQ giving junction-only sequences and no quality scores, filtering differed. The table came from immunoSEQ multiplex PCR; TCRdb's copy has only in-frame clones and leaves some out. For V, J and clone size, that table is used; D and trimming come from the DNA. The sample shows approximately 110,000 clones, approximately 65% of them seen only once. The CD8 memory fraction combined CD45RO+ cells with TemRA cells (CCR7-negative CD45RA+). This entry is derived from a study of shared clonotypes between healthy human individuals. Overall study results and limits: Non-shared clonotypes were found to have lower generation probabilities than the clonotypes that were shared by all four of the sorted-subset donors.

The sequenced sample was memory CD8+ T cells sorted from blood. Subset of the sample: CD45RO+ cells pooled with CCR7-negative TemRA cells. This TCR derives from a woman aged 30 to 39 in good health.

CDR3 loop: CASQGPWGGTEAFF. The CDR3 nucleotides are TGTGCCAGCCAAGGACCTTGGGGAGGCACTGAAGCTTTCTTT. The chain joins TRBV2 to TRBJ1-1; unclear D gene. Germline V gene sequence: CDR1 SNHLY, CDR2 FYNNEI. The V gene lost 8 bases and the J gene lost 4 bases, with 17 bases spanning the gap. The CDR3 consists of 14 residues.